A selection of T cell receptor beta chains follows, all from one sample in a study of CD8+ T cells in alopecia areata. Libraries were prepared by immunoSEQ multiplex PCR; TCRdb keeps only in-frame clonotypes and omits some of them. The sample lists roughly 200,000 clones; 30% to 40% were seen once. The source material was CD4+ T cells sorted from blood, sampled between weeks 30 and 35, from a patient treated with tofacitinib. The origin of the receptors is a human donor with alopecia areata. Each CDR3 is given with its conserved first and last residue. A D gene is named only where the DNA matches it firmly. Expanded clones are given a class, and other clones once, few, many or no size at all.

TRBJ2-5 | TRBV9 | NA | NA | TGTGCCAGCAGTCTATCAGGGCAGGGACGGGAGACCCAGTACTTC | CASSLSGQGRETQYF
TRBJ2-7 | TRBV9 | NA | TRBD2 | TGTGCCAGCAGCGTAGGACTAGCGGGATCCCTCCCCTACGAGCAGTACTTC | CASSVGLAGSLPYEQYF
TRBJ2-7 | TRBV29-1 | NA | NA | TGCAGCGTTGCCCCTACAGGGACCTACGAGCAGTACTTC | CSVAPTGTYEQYF
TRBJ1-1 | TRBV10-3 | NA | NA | TGTGCCATCAGTGACAGGGGTGACGCTTTCTTT | CAISDRGDAFF
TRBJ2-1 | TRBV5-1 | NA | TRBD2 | TGCGCCAGCAGCTTGATAGCGGGCAACAATGAGCAGTTCTTC | CASSLIAGNNEQFF
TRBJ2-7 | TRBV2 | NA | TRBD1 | TGTGCCAGCAGTGGACAGGGGACCTACGAGCAGTACTTC | CASSGQGTYEQYF
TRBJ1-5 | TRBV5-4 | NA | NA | TGTGCCAGCAGCTTGGATGGTCAGCCCCAGCATTTT | CASSLDGQPQHF
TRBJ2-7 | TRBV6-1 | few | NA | TGTGCCAGCACTTCCCTGGACGCCAGGGTGGGGTACTTC | CASTSLDARVGYF
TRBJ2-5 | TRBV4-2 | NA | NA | TGTGCCAGCAGCCAAGAGAATGGGCGAGCCGGAGAGACCCAGTACTTC | CASSQENGRAGETQYF
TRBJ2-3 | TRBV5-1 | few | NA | TGCGCCAGCAGCCGGGGGACGGCGGAGCAAGATACGCAGTATTTT | CASSRGTAEQDTQYF
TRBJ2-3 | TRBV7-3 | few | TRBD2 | TGTGCCAGCAGCCCCGGACTAGCCACGGATACGCAGTATTTT | CASSPGLATDTQYF
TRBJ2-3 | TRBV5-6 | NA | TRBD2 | TGTGCCAGCAGCGCAATACTAGCGGGACTCACAGATACGCAGTATTTT | CASSAILAGLTDTQYF
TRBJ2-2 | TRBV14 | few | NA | TGTGCCAGCAGCCAAGAAGTCGGGGAGCTGTTTTTT | CASSQEVGELFF
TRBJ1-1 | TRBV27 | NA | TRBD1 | TGTGCCAGCAGTTCCTCAGGGGGTAATGAAGCTTTCTTT | CASSSSGGNEAFF
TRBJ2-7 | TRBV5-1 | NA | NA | TGCGCCAGCAGCGCCACCTACGAGCAGTACTTC | CASSATYEQYF
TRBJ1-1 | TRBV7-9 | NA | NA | TGTGCCAGCAGCTCGCCGGGGACGACCAGGAACACTGAAGCTTTCTTT | CASSSPGTTRNTEAFF
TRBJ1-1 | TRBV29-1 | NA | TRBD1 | TGCAGCGTGAAAGGACAGGACATTACTGAAGCTTTCTTT | CSVKGQDITEAFF
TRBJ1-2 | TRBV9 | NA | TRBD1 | TGTGCCAGCAGCGTCGGACAGGGGATGTATGGCTACACCTTC | CASSVGQGMYGYTF
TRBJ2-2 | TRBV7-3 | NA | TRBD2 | TGTGCCAGCAGCTTAAGACTAGCGGGATACACCGGGGAGCTGTTTTTT | CASSLRLAGYTGELFF
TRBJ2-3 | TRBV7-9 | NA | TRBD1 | TGTGCCAGCAGCTTTCGACAGGGGCAAACAGATACGCAGTATTTT | CASSFRQGQTDTQYF
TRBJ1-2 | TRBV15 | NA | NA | TGTGCCACCAGCAGAGATCTGGGTAGTGGCTACACCTTC | CATSRDLGSGYTF
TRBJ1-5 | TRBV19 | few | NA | TGTGCCAGTAGTATAGGAGCCCCAGGAATGTCGCCCCAGCATTTT | CASSIGAPGMSPQHF
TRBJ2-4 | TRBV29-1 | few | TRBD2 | TGCAGCGTTGTTTCTAGCGGGGCTCTGATAGCCAAAAACATTCAGTACTTC | CSVVSSGALIAKNIQYF
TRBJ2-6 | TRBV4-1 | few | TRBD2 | TGCGCCAGCAGCCGTCCTAGCGGGTCGGCTGGGGCCAACGTCCTGACTTTC | CASSRPSGSAGANVLTF
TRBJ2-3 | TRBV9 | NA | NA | TGTGCCAGCAGCGCCCGCACAGATACGCAGTATTTT | CASSARTDTQYF
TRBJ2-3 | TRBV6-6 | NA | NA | TGTGCCAGCACCCCCCCCGGGGATCCCACAGATACGCAGTATTTT | CASTPPGDPTDTQYF
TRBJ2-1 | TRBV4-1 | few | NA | TGCGCCAGCAGCCGGGACCCTGCCTACAATGAGCAGTTCTTC | CASSRDPAYNEQFF
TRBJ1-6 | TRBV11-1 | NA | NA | TGTGCCAGCAGCCACGGTGGAGGGAGGAGGAATTCACCCCTCCACTTT | CASSHGGGRRNSPLHF
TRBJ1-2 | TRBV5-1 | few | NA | TGCGCCAGCAGCCCAACCGGATCCAGAGGGATCTATGGCTACACCTTC | CASSPTGSRGIYGYTF
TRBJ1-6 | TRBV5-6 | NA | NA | TGTGCCAGCAGCTACGGGACGACGGATTCACCCCTCCACTTT | CASSYGTTDSPLHF
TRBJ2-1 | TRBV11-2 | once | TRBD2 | TGTGCCAGCAGCTCCGGGACTAGCGGGAGGCTCACACACAATGAGCAGTTCTTC | CASSSGTSGRLTHNEQFF
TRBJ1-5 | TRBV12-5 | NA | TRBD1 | TGTGCTAGTGGTTTGGTAAGGGGACAGGGGGCCGGAAGCAATCAGCCCCAGCATTTT | CASGLVRGQGAGSNQPQHF
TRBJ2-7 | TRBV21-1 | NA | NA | TGTGCCAGCACCCCACTACCCTACGAGCAGTACTTC | CASTPLPYEQYF